This is a list of T cell receptor beta chains from one sample in a study of blood T cell repertoires in COVID-19. Sequenced by immunoSEQ multiplex PCR; TCRdb stores in-frame clones only, minus some. The repertoire has 150,000 to 200,000 clones, about four fifths of them found once; the top ten carry roughly 9.6%. Sample: peripheral blood. These receptors originate from a woman aged 40 to 50 with COVID-19, enrolled during active disease. Both conserved end residues are part of each CDR3. Fields, in order: V gene, J gene, CDR3 length, D gene, clone size, CDR3 protein, CDR3 DNA. A D gene is named only where the DNA matches it firmly. Clone size is shown for a subset of rows, as once, few, many or a class of expanded clone.

TRBV29-1	TRBJ2-1	13	NA	NA	CSARQTTYNEQFF	TGCAGCGCTCGACAGACGACGTACAATGAGCAGTTCTTC
TRBV27	TRBJ2-1	13	NA	NA	CASSSPVGNEQFF	TGTGCCAGCAGCTCCCCGGTTGGCAATGAGCAGTTCTTC
TRBV3-1/TRBV3-2	TRBJ1-2	14	NA	NA	CASSQGAGQGGYTF	TGTGCCAGCAGCCAAGGTGCGGGCCAAGGGGGCTACACCTTC
TRBV5-4	TRBJ2-1	14	TRBD1	NA	CASSFGGHRGEQFF	TGTGCCAGCAGCTTTGGGGGACACAGGGGTGAGCAGTTCTTC
TRBV10-2	TRBJ2-7	14	TRBD2	NA	CASSGGGISYEQYF	TGCGCCAGCAGCGGGGGGGGGATCTCCTACGAGCAGTACTTC
TRBV5-6	TRBJ2-1	16	TRBD2	NA	CASSLRSSGGYNEQFF	TGTGCCAGCAGCTTGAGGTCTAGCGGGGGGTACAATGAGCAGTTCTTC
TRBV2	TRBJ2-1	11	NA	NA	CASSASTEQFF	TGTGCCAGCAGTGCGTCAACAGAGCAGTTCTTC
TRBV5-6	TRBJ2-7	15	TRBD1	NA	CASSSRQGLAYEQYF	TGTGCCAGCAGCTCAAGACAGGGGCTCGCCTACGAGCAGTACTTC
TRBV19	TRBJ1-1	14	NA	NA	CASSPQGLNTEAFF	TGTGCCAGTAGTCCCCAGGGGCTGAACACTGAAGCTTTCTTT
TRBV18	TRBJ1-2	15	TRBD1	NA	CASSPTLGQGGGYTF	TGTGCCAGCTCACCAACCCTTGGACAGGGAGGGGGCTACACCTTC
TRBV19	TRBJ1-5	14	TRBD1	many	CASSLQGLGQPQHF	TGTGCCAGTAGTTTACAGGGGTTGGGTCAGCCCCAGCATTTT
TRBV3-1/TRBV3-2	TRBJ2-5	16	NA	NA	CASSAPSQGQGETQYF	TGTGCCAGCAGCGCTCCGAGCCAGGGGCAGGGTGAGACCCAGTACTTC
TRBV6-5	TRBJ1-2	13	NA	NA	CARATGSNYGYTF	TGTGCCAGGGCTACAGGGTCTAACTATGGCTACACCTTC
TRBV19	TRBJ2-1	15	NA	NA	CASSISDAEGDEQFF	TGTGCCAGTAGTATTTCGGACGCGGAGGGAGATGAGCAGTTCTTC
TRBV18	TRBJ1-2	13	NA	NA	CASSLQGSYGYTF	TGTGCCAGCTCACTCCAGGGGTCCTATGGCTACACCTTC
TRBV13	TRBJ2-5	15	TRBD2	NA	CASSLWELAEETQYF	TGTGCCAGCAGCCTCTGGGAGCTAGCGGAAGAGACCCAGTACTTC
TRBV6-5	TRBJ1-1	15	TRBD1	NA	CASSYSDRGNTEAFF	TGTGCCAGCAGTTACTCTGACAGGGGGAACACTGAAGCTTTCTTT
TRBV2	TRBJ2-5	18	TRBD2	once	CASSPGDSGRAVGETQYF	TGTGCCAGCAGCCCCGGTGATAGCGGGAGGGCCGTCGGAGAGACCCAGTACTTC
TRBV19	TRBJ2-7	14	TRBD2	NA	CASSQAGGAYEQYF	TGTGCCAGTAGTCAAGCGGGAGGGGCCTACGAGCAGTACTTC
TRBV2	TRBJ2-2	13	NA	few	CASHGIATGELFF	TGTGCCAGCCACGGGATCGCCACCGGGGAGCTGTTTTTT
TRBV29-1	TRBJ2-5	17	NA	NA	CSVDGLGQGGLGVTQYF	TGCAGCGTTGACGGGTTGGGGCAGGGAGGACTCGGGGTGACCCAGTACTTC
TRBV7-6	TRBJ1-6	17	TRBD1	NA	CASSLVVPGTGNSPLHF	TGTGCCAGCAGCTTAGTAGTACCCGGGACAGGGAATTCACCCCTCCACTTT
TRBV29-1	TRBJ2-2	14	TRBD1	NA	CSVGQGISPGELFF	TGCAGCGTGGGACAGGGAATTTCTCCCGGGGAGCTGTTTTTT
TRBV28	TRBJ2-7	14	TRBD2	NA	CASRLTSGTYEQYF	TGTGCCAGCAGGTTGACTAGCGGGACCTACGAGCAGTACTTC
TRBV3-1/TRBV3-2	TRBJ1-1	15	TRBD1	few	CASSPEITGDTEAFF	TGTGCCAGCAGCCCGGAAATAACAGGGGATACTGAAGCTTTCTTT
TRBV29-1	TRBJ1-5	13	NA	NA	CSVGTAGNQPQHF	TGCAGCGTTGGAACCGCGGGCAATCAGCCCCAGCATTTT
TRBV5-1	TRBJ2-1	17	TRBD2	NA	CASSLGSSGEGFNEQFF	TGCGCCAGCAGCTTGGGGTCTAGCGGAGAGGGATTTAATGAGCAGTTCTTC